This is a list of T cell receptor beta chains from one sample in a study of regulatory T cells in long-lasting Graves disease. Via MiXCR, TCRdb re-called the multiplex PCR reads, giving one row per CDR3 protein. Here the sample spans about 540,000 distinct CDR3 sequences, approximately 13% being singletons. Separately, the same data were catalogued under a study of T cells in Graves' hyperthyroidism and ophthalmopathy.

Source: peripheral blood mononuclear cells (PBMCs), taken at new diagnosis, from a patient treated with antithyroid drugs. These receptors were collected from a man aged 30 to 39 with Graves disease. Both conserved end residues are part of each CDR3. Each record gives: V gene, J gene, CDR3 protein.

TRBV30,TRBJ2-7,CAWSVGTGQREQYF
TRBV18,TRBJ1-2,CASSDRENRYYGYTF
TRBV30,TRBJ2-5,CAWGDYGNQETQYF
TRBV2,TRBJ1-1,CASSDVLGRRPEAFF
TRBV20-1,TRBJ2-3,CSAVPAVAGVGGGSDTQYF
TRBV6-1,TRBJ1-2,CASSHNTRSGYTF
TRBV29-1,TRBJ1-2,CSGGTGSDYGYTF
TRBV2,TRBJ2-1,CASDGLAGEEQFF
TRBV7-9,TRBJ2-7,CASSLSGTRSEQYF
TRBV19,TRBJ1-4,CASSLRGIAEKLFF
TRBV29-1,TRBJ1-1,CSVRGGVGLDTEAFF
TRBV27,TRBJ2-1,CASSPRTSGFTYNEQFF
TRBV25-1,TRBJ1-6,CASSVGDNSPLHF
TRBV19,TRBJ1-1,CASSTTGTGGGGQNTEAFF
TRBV14,TRBJ2-7,CASSRSGPSYEQYF
TRBV6-2/TRBV6-3,TRBJ2-1,CASIRLAGGYNEQFF
TRBV7-2,TRBJ2-1,CASRFTVRSDEQFF
TRBV5-8,TRBJ1-2,CASSGPGLPTGNYGYTF
TRBV19,TRBJ2-7,CASSIGLESNEQYF
TRBV5-1,TRBJ2-7,CASSPQVGSHEQYF
TRBV29-1,TRBJ1-3,CSVEGQGGGNTIYF
TRBV5-1,TRBJ1-4,CASSLDRGVEKLFF
TRBV12-3/TRBV12-4,TRBJ1-5,CASTYGDQPQHF